This T cell receptor (beta chain) came from a study of T cell responses to AZD1222 COVID-19 vaccine. Produced via immunoSEQ multiplex PCR; TCRdb's table is partial and in-frame only. The sample carries more than 85,000 clones, about 95% recorded once. The V and J ends lost 7 bases and 5 bases respectively, with 13 bases between them. Germline V gene lookup returns CDR1 LNHDA and CDR2 SQIVND (reference sequence). The CDR3 covers 13 residues. The chain employs TRBV19 and TRBJ2-3; D not resolved. Source: peripheral blood, taken 28 days after the second AZD1222 dose. The TCR was taken from an adult who received the AZD1222 COVID-19 vaccine. The CDR3 protein is CASNQAHRDTQYF. The CDR3 DNA reads as TGTGCCAGTAATCAGGCCCACAGAGATACGCAGTATTTT.